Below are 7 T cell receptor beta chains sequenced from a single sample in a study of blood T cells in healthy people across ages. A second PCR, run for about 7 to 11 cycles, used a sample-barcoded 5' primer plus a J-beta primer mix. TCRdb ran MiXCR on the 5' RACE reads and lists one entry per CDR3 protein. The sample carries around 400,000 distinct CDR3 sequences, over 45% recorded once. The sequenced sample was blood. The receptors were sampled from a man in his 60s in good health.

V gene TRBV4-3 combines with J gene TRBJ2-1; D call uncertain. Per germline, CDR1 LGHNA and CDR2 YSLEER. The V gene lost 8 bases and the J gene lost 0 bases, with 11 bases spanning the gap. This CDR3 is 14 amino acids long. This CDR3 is CASGKTDSYNEQFF. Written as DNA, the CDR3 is TGCGCCAGCGGCAAGACGGACTCCTACAATGAGCAGTTCTTC.

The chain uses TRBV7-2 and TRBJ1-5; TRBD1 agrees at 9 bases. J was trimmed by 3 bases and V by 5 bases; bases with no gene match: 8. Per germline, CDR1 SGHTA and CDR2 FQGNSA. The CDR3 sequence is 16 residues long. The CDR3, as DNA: TGTGCCAGCAGCCCCGACACAGGGGGCCTCAATCAGCCCCAGCATTTT. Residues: CASSPDTGGLNQPQHF.

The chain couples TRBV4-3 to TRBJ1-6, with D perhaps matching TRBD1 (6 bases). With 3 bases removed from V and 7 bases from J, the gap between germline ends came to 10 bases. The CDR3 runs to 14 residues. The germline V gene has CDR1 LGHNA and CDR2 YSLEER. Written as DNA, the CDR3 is TGCGCCAGCAGCCACGGACAGTCCAATTCACCCCTCCACTTT. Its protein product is CASSHGQSNSPLHF.

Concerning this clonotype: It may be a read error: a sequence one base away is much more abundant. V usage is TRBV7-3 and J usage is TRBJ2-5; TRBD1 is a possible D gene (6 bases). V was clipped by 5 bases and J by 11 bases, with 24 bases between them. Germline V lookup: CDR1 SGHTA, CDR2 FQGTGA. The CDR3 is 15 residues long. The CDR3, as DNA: TGTGCCAGCAGCCCCGGTCTCAGGTGGGACAATGAGCAGTACTTC. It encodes CASSPGLRWDNEQYF.

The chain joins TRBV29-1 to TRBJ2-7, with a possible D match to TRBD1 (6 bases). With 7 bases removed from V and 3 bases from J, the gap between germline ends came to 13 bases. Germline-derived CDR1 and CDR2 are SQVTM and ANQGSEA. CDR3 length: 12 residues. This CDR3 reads CSATDRNYEQYF. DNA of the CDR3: TGCAGCGCTACAGACAGGAACTACGAGCAGTACTTC.

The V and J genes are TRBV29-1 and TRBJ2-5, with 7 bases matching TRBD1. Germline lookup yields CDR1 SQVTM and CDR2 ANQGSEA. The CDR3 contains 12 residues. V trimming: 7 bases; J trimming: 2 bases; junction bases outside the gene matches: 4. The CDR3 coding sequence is TGCAGCGGACAGGGCCCACAAGAGACCCAGTACTTC. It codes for CSGQGPQETQYF.

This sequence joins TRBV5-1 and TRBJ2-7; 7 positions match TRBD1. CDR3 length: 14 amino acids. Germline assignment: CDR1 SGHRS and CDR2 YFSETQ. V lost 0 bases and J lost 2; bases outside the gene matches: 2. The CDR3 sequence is CASSLAGQAYEQYF. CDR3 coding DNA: TGCGCCAGCAGCTTGGCTGGACAGGCCTACGAGCAGTACTTC.